The present T cell receptor (beta chain) was sequenced within a study of molecular identifiers for immune sequencing clone quantification. Only a few counts were recorded for this clonotype. A CD8+CD4-CCR7+CD45RA+ phenotype served as the sorting definition for naive CD8 T cells. Preparation of the bulk TCR libraries relied on previously described methods and listed TCR primers. TCRdb independently ran MiXCR on the PCR reads; one entry per CDR3 protein. There are some 100,000 distinct CDR3 sequences in the sample; roughly a third occur only once, and approximately 4% lies in the top ten. This CDR3 comprises 14 residues. The junction had 3 bases not matched to a gene; V was cut back by 1 base and J by 3 bases. Germline V gene lookup returns CDR1 MDHEN and CDR2 SYDVKM.

This clonotype was obtained from a human donor in good health. Some libraries in this study had Jurkat cell RNA spiked in. Sample: naive CD8+ T cells from blood, with Jurkat cell RNA spiked in. Regarding subset: FACS-sorted CD8+CD4-CCR7+CD45RA+ naive T cells. The genes are TRBV28 and TRBJ2-7, with 7 bases aligning to TRBD2. The CDR3, as DNA: TGTGCCAGCAGTTTATACGGGGGGAGCTACGAGCAGTACTTC. Residues: CASSLYGGSYEQYF.